The sample holds one count of the clone carrying this TCR beta chain. Its antigen is still unknown. The CDR3 loop spans 15 amino acids. The V gene lost 1 base and the J gene lost 0 bases, with 8 bases spanning the gap. CDR1 SGHTS and CDR2 YDEGEE come from the germline V gene. The data belong to a study of T cell responses to AZD1222 COVID-19 vaccine. The overall study: Analyses pooled second doses at about 4 or about 12 weeks. Study-wide points: The donor group comprised mostly white British people and more females; the analysis possibly underestimated clonal diversity. Baseline serostatus was positive in only five to seven AZD1222 recipients. Spike-specific TCR repertoires showed rising breadth and depth after two AZD1222 doses.

Method: immunoSEQ multiplex PCR; TCRdb's copy keeps in-frame clones and lacks some. Among some 150,000 clones, around 90% were seen once, and the ten largest hold around 2.6%. This chain joins TRBV5-8 and TRBJ1-3, with D hard to call. The sample consisted of peripheral blood, taken on day 0 of AZD1222 vaccination. The receptor was isolated from an adult in good health. DNA for the CDR3: TGTGCCAGCAGCTTGATCAGTGCCTCTGGAAACACCATATATTTT. Its protein product is CASSLISASGNTIYF. The full variable domain, completed using reference TRBV5-8 and TRBJ1-3, is EAGVTQSPTHLIKTRGQQATLRCSPISGHTSVYWYQQALGLGLQFLLWYDEGEERNRGNFPPRFSGRQFPNYSSELNVNALELEDSALYLCASSLISASGNTIYFGEGSWLTVV.